Sequencing of this T cell receptor beta chain was carried out in a study of T-cell reconstitution after alpha-beta-depleted transplantation in children. There are 13 residues in the CDR3. J gave up 6 bases and V 3 bases, and 2 bases lay outside the gene matches. CDR1 is SEHNR and CDR2 is FQNEAQ in the germline V gene (reference sequence). The study's findings and limits: By about two months after transplant, alpha-beta T cells reportedly arose from several hundred graft clones that had expanded.

The sample holds many counts of this clonotype. Its antigen is unknown. Preparation of the TCRbeta library involved a method that used unique molecular identifiers. Using its own MiXCR run on the PCR reads, TCRdb lists one record per CDR3 protein. The sample records some 220,000 distinct CDR3 sequences, roughly 10% being singletons. This TCR was recovered from a child younger than two with acute myeloid leukemia, due to receive a stem cell transplant. The rearrangement links TRBV7-9 to TRBJ2-1, with TRBD2 matching over 7 bases. The material sequenced was PBMCs, taken before TCRalphabeta/CD19-depleted stem cell transplant. The CDR3 here is CASSLTSTNEQFF. For the CDR3, the DNA is TGTGCCAGCAGCTTGACTAGCACCAATGAGCAGTTCTTC.